This TCR beta chain was identified during a study of T cell responses to AZD1222 COVID-19 vaccine. On the study more broadly: Pooling covered second doses at about 4 or about 12 weeks. Study-level findings and limits: There were mostly white British donors and more females than males, and clonal diversity was possibly underestimated.

The germline CDR1 and CDR2 sequences are KGHSH and LQKENI. This CDR3 has 14 residues. Unmatched junction bases numbered 3, after V lost 5 bases and J lost 1 base. Data came from immunoSEQ multiplex PCR; TCRdb stores just in-frame clones and leaves some out. The profile covers over 75,000 clones, with approximately 92% appearing a single time and about 28% taken by the ten largest. Worth noting for this clone: Its antigen remains unidentified.

V and J are TRBV18 and TRBJ2-7; 9 bases are shared with TRBD1. This specimen consisted of peripheral blood, obtained on day 0 of AZD1222 vaccination. The clonotype comes from an adult in good health. The CDR3 here is CASSSGQGSYEQYF. The CDR3 region has the DNA TGTGCCAGCTCATCGGGACAGGGATCCTACGAGCAGTACTTC. Drawing the rest from reference TRBV18 and TRBJ2-7, the complete variable domain is NAGVMQNPRHLVRRRGQEARLRCSPMKGHSHVYWYRQLPEEGLKFMVYLQKENIIDESGMPKERFSAEFPKEGPSILRIQQVVRGDSAAYFCASSSGQGSYEQYFGPGTRLTVT.